This is a list of T cell receptor beta chains from one sample in a study of T cells in Graves' hyperthyroidism and ophthalmopathy. TCRdb itself ran the multiplex PCR reads through MiXCR, one entry per CDR3 protein. This sample carries over 700,000 distinct CDR3 sequences, over 15% of them seen once, and the ten largest clones take roughly a sixth. Sequences were obtained from blood. The origin of the receptors is a woman in her forties or fifties with Graves' hyperthyroidism that later progressed to Graves' ophthalmopathy. The CDR3 runs from the conserved cysteine through the conserved F or W.

J: TRBJ2-3; V: TRBV20-1; CDR3: CSARDGLATDTQYF
J: TRBJ2-1; V: TRBV3-1; CDR3: CASSQQRGAYNEQFF
J: TRBJ2-6; V: TRBV7-9; CDR3: CASSTRQGAAGANVLTF
J: TRBJ2-3; V: TRBV19; CDR3: CASSIDGRALADTQYF
J: TRBJ2-3; V: TRBV6-1; CDR3: CASSRARQADTQYF
J: TRBJ1-5; V: TRBV10-3; CDR3: CAISPEPFNQPQHF
J: TRBJ2-7; V: TRBV5-4; CDR3: CASSRGQDYEQYF
J: TRBJ1-5; V: TRBV20-1; CDR3: CSASRGFQPQHF
J: TRBJ2-1; V: TRBV3-1; CDR3: CASSTSLTSPHGQFF
J: TRBJ2-7; V: TRBV20-1; CDR3: CSASGMWAGQSEEQYF
J: TRBJ1-1; V: TRBV3-1; CDR3: CASRRADEAFF
J: TRBJ2-7; V: TRBV6-1; CDR3: CASREGRGEQYF
J: TRBJ1-4; V: TRBV7-2; CDR3: CASSLEITNEKLFF
J: TRBJ2-1; V: TRBV2; CDR3: CASIITQAGNEQFF
J: TRBJ2-4; V: TRBV20-1; CDR3: CSARPTGADIQYF
J: TRBJ2-7; V: TRBV18; CDR3: CASSHPPADEQYF
J: TRBJ1-5; V: TRBV20-1; CDR3: CSAEGGDSNQPQHF
J: TRBJ1-1; V: TRBV19; CDR3: CASSIGRVNTEAFF
J: TRBJ1-1; V: TRBV6-5; CDR3: CASPRGTGTEAFF
J: TRBJ1-1; V: TRBV7-2; CDR3: CASWQGAGRTEAFF
J: TRBJ2-2; V: TRBV6-2/TRBV6-3; CDR3: CASTHAGRNTGELFF
J: TRBJ1-2; V: TRBV5-1; CDR3: CASSLAGRGVYGYTF
J: TRBJ1-4; V: TRBV5-1; CDR3: CASSLERSGGKLFF
J: TRBJ2-3; V: TRBV5-1; CDR3: CASSSTGDTQYF
J: TRBJ1-6; V: TRBV11-2; CDR3: CASSLGTGLDYNSPLHF
J: TRBJ1-1; V: TRBV12-3/TRBV12-4; CDR3: CASSFFQETEAFF
J: TRBJ2-5; V: TRBV6-5; CDR3: CASSTTRRQETQYF
J: TRBJ1-5; V: TRBV24-1; CDR3: CATSDAGTQPQHF
J: TRBJ2-7; V: TRBV11-2; CDR3: CASSLALEVAYEQYF
J: TRBJ2-6; V: TRBV4-1; CDR3: CASSRMGGMSGANVLTF
J: TRBJ2-1; V: TRBV7-2; CDR3: CASSLKTGSSYNEQFF